These 29 T cell receptor beta chains were sequenced from one sample in a study of blood T cell repertoires in COVID-19. Sequenced by immunoSEQ multiplex PCR; TCRdb stores in-frame clones only, minus some. The sample holds 150,000 to 200,000 clones; roughly four fifths are singletons and the top ten take around 10%. Material: PBMCs or T cells enriched from blood (not recorded which). The receptors shown here come from a man in his forties or fifties who had recovered from COVID-19.

The chain uses TRBV6-1 and TRBJ2-7; 7 positions agree with TRBD1. CDR1 is MNHNS and CDR2 is SASEGT in the germline V gene. Trimming at V came to 3 bases and at J to 5 bases, leaving 7 bases not matched to a gene. This CDR3 has 14 residues. CDR3 amino acids: CASSEGTAFDEQYF. DNA for the CDR3: TGTGCCAGCAGTGAGGGGACAGCCTTCGACGAGCAGTACTTC.

V usage is TRBV5-4 and J usage is TRBJ1-6; 7 nucleotides agree with TRBD1. The CDR3 sequence is 17 residues long. CDR1 and CDR2 (germline): SGHNT, YYREEE (reference sequence). The V gene end was trimmed by 4 bases and the J gene end by 6 bases; junction bases not matched to a gene: 13. The CDR3 nucleotides read TGTGCCAGCAGCCGGCAAATGGGACAGACCATTAATTCACCCCTCCACTTT. Residues: CASSRQMGQTINSPLHF.

The gene calls are TRBV3-1 (or the pseudogene TRBV3-2) and TRBJ1-4; 7 bases map to TRBD1. Germline V CDR1 and CDR2: LGHDT, YNNKEL (reference sequence). Trimming at V came to 4 bases and at J to 3 bases, leaving 8 bases not matched to a gene. This CDR3 comprises 16 residues. DNA of the CDR3: TGTGCCAGCAGCCTCGTGACCGGGACAGCTAATGAAAAACTGTTTTTT. It yields the protein CASSLVTGTANEKLFF.

The rearrangement joins TRBV7-9 to TRBJ1-4; the match to TRBD1 covers 9 bases. Germline V lookup: CDR1 SEHNR, CDR2 FQNEAQ (reference sequence). The CDR3 is 14 amino acids. V lost 5 bases to trimming and J lost 7 bases; unmatched junction nucleotides: 5. This CDR3 reads CASSLTGGSEKLFF. The CDR3 DNA sequence: TGTGCCAGCAGCCTTACAGGGGGCAGTGAAAAACTGTTTTTT.

The chain has TRBV6-5 and TRBJ2-7; D call uncertain. Trimming pared 6 bases from V and 3 bases from J, leaving 18 bases between. This CDR3 has 15 amino acids. The germline CDR1 and CDR2 sequences are MNHEY and SVGAGI. The CDR3 is CASSRPTGANYEQYF. DNA for the CDR3: TGTGCCAGCAGCCGACCTACCGGAGCCAACTACGAGCAGTACTTC.

The chain combines TRBV2 with TRBJ1-5; D uncertain. CDR1 SNHLY and CDR2 FYNNEI come from the germline V gene. V dropped 4 bases and J dropped 5 bases, with 12 bases sitting between them. The CDR3 loop spans 14 amino acids. The CDR3 region is CASSGGTRDQPQHF. The CDR3 coding sequence is TGTGCCAGCAGTGGGGGAACGAGGGATCAGCCCCAGCATTTT.

The count of this clone is one. The rearrangement links TRBV19 to TRBJ2-4, with D possibly TRBD1 on 6 matching bases. This CDR3 is built from 15 residues. Germline V CDR1 and CDR2: LNHDA, SQIVND (reference sequence). Trimming removed 0 bases from V and 8 bases from J, with 14 bases in between. CDR3: CASSIDTGFEDIQYF. The DNA for the CDR3 is TGTGCCAGTAGTATAGACACAGGGTTTGAGGACATTCAGTACTTC.

V and J are TRBV24-1 and TRBJ2-5, with no clear D. With 3 bases removed from V and 4 bases from J, the gap between germline ends came to 17 bases. The CDR3 consists of 16 residues. Germline CDR1 is KGHDR and CDR2 is SFDVKD. This CDR3 is CATSDIRSVGRETQYF. As DNA, the CDR3 is TGTGCCACCAGTGATATTAGGAGTGTAGGCCGAGAGACCCAGTACTTC.

This chain joins TRBV19 and TRBJ1-2; D unclear. Germline V lookup: CDR1 LNHDA, CDR2 SQIVND (reference sequence). The CDR3 is 13 residues long. Trimming shortened V by 10 bases and J by 6 bases, and 18 bases separated the two germline ends. The CDR3 spells CATEKEPFDGYTF. DNA of the CDR3: TGTGCCACAGAAAAAGAACCCTTCGATGGCTACACCTTC.

This chain links TRBV5-5 with TRBJ2-5; 8 bases fit TRBD1. The germline V gene encodes CDR1 SGHKS and CDR2 YYEKEE (reference sequence). Germline trimming cut 5 bases from V and 1 base from J; bases unmatched to any gene: 4. The CDR3 is made up of 14 amino acids. The CDR3 sequence is CASSKDRGQETQYF. DNA for the CDR3: TGTGCCAGCAGTAAAGACAGGGGCCAAGAGACCCAGTACTTC.

This sequence joins TRBV5-4 and TRBJ1-5, with D hard to call. Per the germline V gene, CDR1 is SGHNT and CDR2 is YYREEE (reference sequence). The V end was cut by 7 bases, the J end by 4 bases, with 9 bases between. This CDR3 has 12 residues. CDR3 DNA: TGTGCCAGCGGACGGGAAAATCAGCCCCAGCATTTT. It is translated as CASGRENQPQHF.

The genes are TRBV12-3 or TRBV12-4 and TRBJ1-1; D gene ambiguous. This CDR3 comprises 13 residues. Trimming took 7 bases from V and 8 from J, leaving 17 bases between them. DNA for the CDR3: TGTGCCAGCACCCCGAAGCGAGCCGAGGAAGCTTTCTTT. Its translation is CASTPKRAEEAFF.

In regard to this clone: This sample also contains other DNA sequences that code for the same CDR3. The chain couples TRBV5-1 to TRBJ1-2, with 12 bases aligning to TRBD1. Per the germline V gene, CDR1 is SGHRS and CDR2 is YFSETQ. V lost 0 bases, J lost 8 bases, and 2 bases stayed unmatched. CDR3 length: 14 amino acids. CDR3 nucleotide sequence: TGCGCCAGCAGCTTGGCCGGGACAGGGGGCGGCTACACCTTC. Amino acids: CASSLAGTGGGYTF.

In this sample, this clone turned up a few times. The chain joins TRBV7-9 to TRBJ2-5, with D maybe TRBD2 (6 bases). V was clipped by 5 bases and J by 1 base, with 11 bases between them. Germline V gene data show CDR1 as SEHNR and CDR2 as FQNEAQ (reference sequence). The CDR3 has 14 amino acids. The DNA of the CDR3 is TGTGCCAGCAGCGTTAGCGGACTCCAAGAGACCCAGTACTTC. Residues: CASSVSGLQETQYF.

Turning to this clone: The same CDR3 can be traced to other DNA sequences in this sample. The chain combines TRBV19 with TRBJ2-3; TRBD2 matches 8 bases. CDR3 size: 14 residues. Germline lookup yields CDR1 LNHDA and CDR2 SQIVND (reference sequence). V was pared by 1 base and J by 5 bases, with 2 bases of the junction left unmatched. The CDR3 coding sequence is TGTGCCAGTAGTATAGGTCTAGCGGGAGATACGCAGTATTTT. It yields the protein CASSIGLAGDTQYF.

V is TRBV29-1 and J is TRBJ2-1; 11 nucleotides match TRBD2. V was pared by 7 bases and J by 8 bases, with 10 bases of the junction left unmatched. Per the germline V gene, CDR1 is SQVTM and CDR2 is ANQGSEA. The CDR3 spans 14 residues. The CDR3 sequence is CSADTSGGRDEQFF. Written as DNA, the CDR3 is TGCAGCGCCGACACTAGCGGGGGTCGGGATGAGCAGTTCTTC.

The chain carries TRBV18 and TRBJ2-5; 15 bases align to TRBD2. The V segment lost 0 bases and the J segment 5 bases; nucleotides outside the gene matches: 10. The CDR3 contains 19 residues. Germline V gene sequence: CDR1 KGHSH, CDR2 LQKENI. The CDR3 loop reads CASSPPGLAGGVNGETQYF. For the CDR3, the DNA is TGTGCCAGCTCACCACCGGGACTAGCGGGAGGTGTAAATGGGGAGACCCAGTACTTC.

This sequence joins TRBV29-1 and TRBJ2-5, with a weak D call TRBD2 (6 bases). Trimming removed 6 bases from V and 5 bases from J, with 16 bases in between. The V gene's germline CDR1 is SQVTM and CDR2 ANQGSEA. This CDR3 is built from 13 residues. The CDR3 loop reads CSVTRLARETQYF. In DNA form, the CDR3 reads TGCAGCGTCACAAGGCTAGCGCGGGAGACCCAGTACTTC.

This chain uses TRBV3-1 (or the pseudogene TRBV3-2) with TRBJ1-1; 7 bases are a match to TRBD1. CDR3 length: 11 amino acids. The trim removed 6 bases at V and 6 bases at J, leaving 1 base unmatched. CDR1 LGHDT and CDR2 YNNKEL come from the germline V gene (reference sequence). CDR3 residues: CASSQGAEAFF. The CDR3 DNA follows: TGTGCCAGCAGTCAGGGGGCTGAAGCTTTCTTT.

This sequence joins TRBV11-3 and TRBJ2-7; TRBD2 might be the D (5 bases). V was trimmed by 5 bases and J by 5 bases, leaving 10 bases between them. The CDR3 is 12 residues long. Looked up from germline, CDR1 is SGHNT and CDR2 is YENEEA. CDR3 residues: CASSGVSDEQYF. CDR3 DNA: TGTGCCAGCAGCGGGGTTAGCGACGAGCAGTACTTC.

This clone was observed a handful of times. Within the sample, other DNA sequences also encode this same CDR3. The chain couples TRBV6-1 to TRBJ2-5, with TRBD2 matching over 12 bases. The CDR3 spans 15 residues. CDR1 is MNHNS, CDR2 SASEGT, per germline. Losses at the gene ends were 2 bases for V and 2 bases for J; bases not matched to a gene: 0. The chain's CDR3 is CASSELAGGQETQYF. The CDR3, as DNA: TGTGCCAGCAGTGAACTAGCGGGAGGGCAAGAGACCCAGTACTTC.

The chain links TRBV27 to TRBJ2-1; 13 bases line up with TRBD2. V shed 6 bases and J 8 bases; nucleotides not matched to a gene: 10. Looked up from germline, CDR1 is MNHEY and CDR2 is SMNVEV (reference sequence). The CDR3 totals 16 residues. The DNA of the CDR3 is TGTGCCAGCAGACTTTCGACTAGCGGGAGGAGACATGAGCAGTTCTTC. This gives the protein CASRLSTSGRRHEQFF.

The V call is TRBV7-8, the J call TRBJ2-5; D gene unclear. V was cut by 2 bases and J by 1 base, with 11 bases left in between. This CDR3 has 15 amino acids. Germline V gene data show CDR1 as SGHVS and CDR2 as FQNEAQ. CDR3 coding DNA: TGTGCCAGCAGCTTAACGCCCACAGTCCAAGAGACCCAGTACTTC. Translated, it gives CASSLTPTVQETQYF. Full variable domain (remainder filled in from reference TRBV7-8 and TRBJ2-5): GAGVSQSPRYKVAKRGQDVALRCDPISGHVSLFWYQQALGQGPEFLTYFQNEAQLDKSGLPSDRFFAERPEGSVSTLKIQRTQQEDSAVYLCASSLTPTVQETQYFGPGTRLLVL.

This clone was observed once. The chain couples TRBV27 to TRBJ2-1; TRBD2 matches at 8 bases. Germline V gene lookup returns CDR1 MNHEY and CDR2 SMNVEV (reference sequence). The J segment lost 12 bases and the V segment lost 2 bases, leaving 12 bases of the junction unmatched. CDR3 length: 15 amino acids. The CDR3 loop reads CASSLTGLELIGQFF. CDR3 DNA sequence: TGTGCCAGCAGTTTAACGGGACTAGAATTAATTGGGCAGTTCTTC.

This clone appeared a single time. This sequence joins TRBV6-6 and TRBJ2-7; D remains unclear. Trimming shortened V by 8 bases and J by 1 base, and 12 bases separated the two germline ends. Germline V gives CDR1 MNHNY, CDR2 SVGAGI (reference sequence). The CDR3 runs 13 residues. The CDR3 loop is CASGHRESYEQYF. CDR3 in DNA: TGTGCCAGCGGGCACCGCGAATCCTACGAGCAGTACTTC.

The count of this clone is one. This chain joins TRBV28 and TRBJ2-2; the match to TRBD2 covers 7 bases. Germline V gives CDR1 MDHEN, CDR2 SYDVKM. V dropped 6 bases and J dropped 5; count of bases not matched to a gene: 21. The CDR3 runs 19 residues. The CDR3 coding sequence is TGTGCCAGCAGCGCTGCAAGTGGGAGGGCTCCATATTCTACCGGGGAGCTGTTTTTT. Amino acids: CASSAASGRAPYSTGELFF.

V and J are TRBV10-1 and TRBJ2-2; TRBD1 aligns across 8 bases. Germline CDR1 is WNHNN and CDR2 is SYGVQD (reference sequence). This CDR3 region has 14 residues. The ends lost 8 bases at V and 6 bases at J; junction bases unmatched: 8. The CDR3 sequence: CASSLEQGAGELFF. DNA of the CDR3: TGCGCCAGCTCATTAGAACAGGGGGCCGGGGAGCTGTTTTTT.

V is TRBV6-5 and J is TRBJ2-5, with 8 bases identical to TRBD2. Germline lookup yields CDR1 MNHEY and CDR2 SVGAGI. The V segment lost 4 bases and the J segment 5 bases; nucleotides outside the gene matches: 3. This CDR3 is built from 13 residues. The CDR3, as DNA: TGTGCCAGCAGTTCGGGAGGGGGGGAGACCCAGTACTTC. It codes for CASSSGGGETQYF.

J is TRBJ1-1 and V is TRBV6-5, with unresolved D. The CDR3 sequence is 11 residues long. Looked up from germline, CDR1 is MNHEY and CDR2 is SVGAGI. V was pared by 6 bases and J by 11 bases, with 13 bases between. The CDR3 coding sequence is TGTGCCAGCAGGGACGGCGGGTCGGCTTTCTTT. This gives the protein CASRDGGSAFF.